Below, one T cell receptor beta chain is given with its context. The record originates from a study of cytomegalovirus exposure and HLA in healthy donors. PCR involved 60 Vbeta and 13 Jbeta primers. Using immunoSEQ multiplex PCR, the repertoire was profiled, and TCRdb retains in-frame clones only, with some absent. The sample holds about 100,000 clones; 77% are singletons and the top ten take approximately 4.2%. Germline CDR1 MGHDK, CDR2 SYGVNS. Trimming took 5 bases from V and 9 from J; bases not matched to a gene: 8. This CDR3 spans 13 amino acids. The sequenced sample consisted of PBMCs. This chain uses TRBV25-1 with TRBJ1-2; 8 nucleotides line up with TRBD1. The TCR originated in a male donor in good health and CMV-seronegative. CDR3 region: CASSPTGALSYTF. DNA for the CDR3: TGTGCCAGCAGTCCGACAGGGGCCCTTAGCTACACCTTC.